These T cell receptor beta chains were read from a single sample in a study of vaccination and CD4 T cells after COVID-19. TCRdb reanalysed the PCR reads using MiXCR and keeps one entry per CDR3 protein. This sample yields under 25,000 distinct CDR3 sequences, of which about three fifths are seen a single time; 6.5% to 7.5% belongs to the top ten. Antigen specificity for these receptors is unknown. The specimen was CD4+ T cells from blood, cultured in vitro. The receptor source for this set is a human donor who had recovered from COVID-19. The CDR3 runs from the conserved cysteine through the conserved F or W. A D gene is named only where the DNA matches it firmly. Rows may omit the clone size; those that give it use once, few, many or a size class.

CDR3 protein: CASTLVGNYGYTF
CDR3 DNA: TGTGCCAGTACCCTCGTGGGAAACTATGGCTACACCTTC
V gene: TRBV19
clone size: NA
D gene: NA
J gene: TRBJ1-2

CDR3 protein: CASSGHANTEAFF
CDR3 DNA: TGTGCCAGCAGTGGACACGCGAACACTGAAGCTTTCTTT
V gene: TRBV9
clone size: NA
D gene: NA
J gene: TRBJ1-1

CDR3 protein: CASQFRSAGYNEQFF
CDR3 DNA: TGTGCCAGCCAGTTTCGGTCGGCGGGCTACAATGAGCAGTTCTTC
V gene: TRBV27
clone size: NA
D gene: NA
J gene: TRBJ2-1

CDR3 protein: CASSRGQGTETQYF
CDR3 DNA: TGTGCCAGCAGCCGCGGACAGGGAACAGAGACCCAGTACTTC
V gene: TRBV7-2
clone size: few
D gene: TRBD1
J gene: TRBJ2-5

CDR3 protein: CASSLTGGDTEAFF
CDR3 DNA: TGTGCCAGCAGTTTGACAGGGGGGGACACTGAAGCTTTCTTT
V gene: TRBV27
clone size: NA
D gene: TRBD1
J gene: TRBJ1-1

CDR3 protein: CASSYEGPTNYGYTF
CDR3 DNA: TGTGCCAGCAGCTATGAGGGGCCTACCAACTATGGCTACACCTTC
V gene: TRBV7-8
clone size: once
D gene: NA
J gene: TRBJ1-2

CDR3 protein: CASSEPSGIGGELFF
CDR3 DNA: TGTGCCAGCAGTGAACCTAGCGGGATAGGCGGGGAGCTGTTTTTT
V gene: TRBV25-1
clone size: NA
D gene: TRBD2
J gene: TRBJ2-2

CDR3 protein: CASSPGGKDTIYF
CDR3 DNA: TGTGCCAGCAGCCCAGGGGGCAAGGACACCATATATTTT
V gene: TRBV5-4
clone size: NA
D gene: TRBD1
J gene: TRBJ1-3

CDR3 protein: CASSMTGITYNSPLHF
CDR3 DNA: TGTGCCAGTAGTATGACAGGGATCACCTATAATTCACCCCTCCACTTT
V gene: TRBV19
clone size: NA
D gene: TRBD1
J gene: TRBJ1-6

CDR3 protein: CASKRDRDTYEQYF
CDR3 DNA: TGTGCCAGCAAGCGGGACAGGGACACCTACGAGCAGTACTTC
V gene: TRBV27
clone size: NA
D gene: TRBD1
J gene: TRBJ2-7

CDR3 protein: CASSYDGGSSGNTIYF
CDR3 DNA: TGTGCCAGCAGTTACGACGGGGGTAGCTCTGGAAACACCATATATTTT
V gene: TRBV6-5
clone size: NA
D gene: NA
J gene: TRBJ1-3

CDR3 protein: CASSRFNEQFF
CDR3 DNA: TGTGCCAGCAGCCGGTTCAATGAGCAGTTCTTC
V gene: TRBV12-3/TRBV12-4
clone size: NA
D gene: NA
J gene: TRBJ2-1

CDR3 protein: CASSPGGMSEQYF
CDR3 DNA: TGTGCCAGCTCACCCGGGGGCATGAGCGAGCAGTACTTC
V gene: TRBV18
clone size: NA
D gene: NA
J gene: TRBJ2-7

CDR3 protein: CASSRGQGSGYTF
CDR3 DNA: TGTGCCAGTAGTAGGGGACAGGGGTCTGGCTACACCTTC
V gene: TRBV19
clone size: NA
D gene: TRBD1
J gene: TRBJ1-2

CDR3 protein: CASSLDRGGYTF
CDR3 DNA: TGCGCCAGCAGCTTGGACAGGGGAGGCTACACCTTC
V gene: TRBV5-1
clone size: NA
D gene: TRBD1
J gene: TRBJ1-2